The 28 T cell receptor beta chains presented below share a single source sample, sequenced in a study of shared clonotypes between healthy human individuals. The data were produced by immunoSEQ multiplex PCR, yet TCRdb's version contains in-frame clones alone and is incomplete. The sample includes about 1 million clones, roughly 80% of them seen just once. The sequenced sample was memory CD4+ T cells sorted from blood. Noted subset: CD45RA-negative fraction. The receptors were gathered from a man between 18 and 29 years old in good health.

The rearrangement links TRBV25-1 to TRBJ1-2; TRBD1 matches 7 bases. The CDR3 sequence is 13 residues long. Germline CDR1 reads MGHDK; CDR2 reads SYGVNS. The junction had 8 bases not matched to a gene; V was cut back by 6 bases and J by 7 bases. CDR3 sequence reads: CASRGQAPPGYTF. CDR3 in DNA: TGTGCCAGCAGAGGACAGGCCCCACCTGGCTACACCTTC.

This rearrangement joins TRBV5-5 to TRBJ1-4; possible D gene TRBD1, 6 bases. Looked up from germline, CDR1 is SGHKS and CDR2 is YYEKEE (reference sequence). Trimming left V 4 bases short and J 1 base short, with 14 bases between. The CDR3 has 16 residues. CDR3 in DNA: TGTGCCAGCAGCAGGGGGACTGGGGTAACTAATGAAAAACTGTTTTTT. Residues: CASSRGTGVTNEKLFF.

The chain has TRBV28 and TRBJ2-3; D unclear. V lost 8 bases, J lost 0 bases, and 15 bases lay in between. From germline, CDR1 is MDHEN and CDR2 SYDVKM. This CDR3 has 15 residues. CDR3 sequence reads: CASRSSVGSTDTQYF. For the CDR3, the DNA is TGTGCCAGCCGATCTTCGGTGGGTAGCACAGATACGCAGTATTTT.

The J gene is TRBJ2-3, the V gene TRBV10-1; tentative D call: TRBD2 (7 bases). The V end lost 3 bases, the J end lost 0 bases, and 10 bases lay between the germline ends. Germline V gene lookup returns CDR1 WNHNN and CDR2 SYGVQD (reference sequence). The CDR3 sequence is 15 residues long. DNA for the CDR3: TGCGCCAGCAGTGACGGGGGGCGCAGCACAGATACGCAGTATTTT. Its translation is CASSDGGRSTDTQYF.

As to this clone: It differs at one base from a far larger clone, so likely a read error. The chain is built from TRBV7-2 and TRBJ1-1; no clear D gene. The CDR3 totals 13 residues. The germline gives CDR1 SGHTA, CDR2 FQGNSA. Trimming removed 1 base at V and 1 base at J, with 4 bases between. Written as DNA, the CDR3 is TGTGCCAGCAGCTTAGTGGCGAACACTGAAGCTTTCTTT. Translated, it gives CASSLVANTEAFF.

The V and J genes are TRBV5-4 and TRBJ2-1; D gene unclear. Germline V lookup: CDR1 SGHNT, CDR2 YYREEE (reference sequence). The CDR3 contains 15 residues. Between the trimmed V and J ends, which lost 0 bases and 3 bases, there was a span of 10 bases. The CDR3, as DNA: TGTGCCAGCAGCTTGGTTGGGTCTGGCTACAATGAGCAGTTCTTC. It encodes CASSLVGSGYNEQFF.

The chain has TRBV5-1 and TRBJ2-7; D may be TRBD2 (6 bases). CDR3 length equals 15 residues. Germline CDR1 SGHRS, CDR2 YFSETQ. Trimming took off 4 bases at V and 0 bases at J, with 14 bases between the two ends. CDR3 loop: CASSHTGDLSYEQYF. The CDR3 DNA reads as TGCGCCAGCAGCCACACGGGGGACCTCTCCTACGAGCAGTACTTC.

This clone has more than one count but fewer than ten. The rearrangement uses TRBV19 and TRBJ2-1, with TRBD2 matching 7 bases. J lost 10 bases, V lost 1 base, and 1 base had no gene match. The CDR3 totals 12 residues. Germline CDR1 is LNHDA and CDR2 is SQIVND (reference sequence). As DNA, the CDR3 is TGTGCCAGTAGTATAGGGACTAGAGAGCAGTTCTTC. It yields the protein CASSIGTREQFF. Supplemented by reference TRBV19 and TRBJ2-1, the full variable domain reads DGGITQSPKYLFRKEGQNVTLSCEQNLNHDAMYWYRQDPGQGLRLIYYSQIVNDFQKGDIAEGYSVSREKKESFPLTVTSAQKNPTAFYLCASSIGTREQFFGPGTRLTVL.

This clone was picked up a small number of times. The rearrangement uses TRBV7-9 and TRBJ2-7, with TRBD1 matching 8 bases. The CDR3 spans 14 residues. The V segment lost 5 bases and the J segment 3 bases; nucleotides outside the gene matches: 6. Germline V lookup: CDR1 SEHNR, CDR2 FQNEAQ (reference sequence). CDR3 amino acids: CASSVGQGNYEQYF. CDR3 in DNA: TGTGCCAGCAGCGTAGGACAGGGTAACTACGAGCAGTACTTC.

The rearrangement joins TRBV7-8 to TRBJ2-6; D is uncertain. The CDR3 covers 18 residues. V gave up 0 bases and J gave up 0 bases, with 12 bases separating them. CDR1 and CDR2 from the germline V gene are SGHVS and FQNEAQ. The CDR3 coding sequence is TGTGCCAGCAGCTTAGCCCAGAGACCAACCTCTGGGGCCAACGTCCTGACTTTC. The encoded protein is CASSLAQRPTSGANVLTF.

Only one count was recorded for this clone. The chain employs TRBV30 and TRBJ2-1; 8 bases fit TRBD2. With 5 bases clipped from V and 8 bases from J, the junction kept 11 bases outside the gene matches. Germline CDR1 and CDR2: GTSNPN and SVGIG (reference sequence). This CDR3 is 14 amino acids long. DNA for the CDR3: TGTGCCTGGGGATCTGGGACTAGTATCCATGAGCAGTTCTTC. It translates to CAWGSGTSIHEQFF. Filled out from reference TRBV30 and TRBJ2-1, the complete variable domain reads SQTIHQWPATLVQPVGSPLSLECTVEGTSNPNLYWYRQAAGRGLQLLFYSVGIGQISSEVPQNLSASRPQDRQFILSSKKLLLSDSGFYLCAWGSGTSIHEQFFGPGTRLTVL.

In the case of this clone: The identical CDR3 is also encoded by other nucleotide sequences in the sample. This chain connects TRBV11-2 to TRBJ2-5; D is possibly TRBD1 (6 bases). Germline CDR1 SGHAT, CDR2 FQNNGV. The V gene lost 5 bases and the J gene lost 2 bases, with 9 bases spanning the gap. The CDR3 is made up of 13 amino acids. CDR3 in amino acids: CASSLQGQETQYF. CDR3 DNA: TGTGCCAGCAGCCTCCAGGGGCAAGAGACCCAGTACTTC.

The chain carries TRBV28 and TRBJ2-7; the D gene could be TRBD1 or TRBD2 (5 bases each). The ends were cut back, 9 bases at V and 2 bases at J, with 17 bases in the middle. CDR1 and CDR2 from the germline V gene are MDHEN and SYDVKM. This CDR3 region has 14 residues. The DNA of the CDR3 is TGTGCCAGTCTAACCCGGGACGGAGCCTACGAGCAGTACTTC. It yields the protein CASLTRDGAYEQYF.

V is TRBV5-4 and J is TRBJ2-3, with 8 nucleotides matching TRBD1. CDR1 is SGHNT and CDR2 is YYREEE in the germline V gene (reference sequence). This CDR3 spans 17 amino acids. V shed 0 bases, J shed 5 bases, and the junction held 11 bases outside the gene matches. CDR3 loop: CASSLVTLGQGQDTQYF. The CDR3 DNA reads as TGTGCCAGCAGCTTGGTTACTTTAGGACAGGGACAAGATACGCAGTATTTT.

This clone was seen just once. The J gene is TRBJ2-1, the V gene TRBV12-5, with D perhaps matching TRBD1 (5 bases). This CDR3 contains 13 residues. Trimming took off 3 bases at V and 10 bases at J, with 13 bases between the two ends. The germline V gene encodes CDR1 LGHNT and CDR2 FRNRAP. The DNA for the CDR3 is TGTGCTAGTGGTTTACCCAGGGTTTACGAGCAGTTCTTC. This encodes CASGLPRVYEQFF.

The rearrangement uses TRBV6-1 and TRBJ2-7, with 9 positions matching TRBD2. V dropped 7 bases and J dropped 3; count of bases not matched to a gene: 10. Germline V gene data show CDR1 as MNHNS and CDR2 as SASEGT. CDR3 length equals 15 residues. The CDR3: CASINRAAGGYEQYF. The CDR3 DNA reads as TGTGCCAGCATCAACCGGGCAGCGGGGGGCTACGAGCAGTACTTC.

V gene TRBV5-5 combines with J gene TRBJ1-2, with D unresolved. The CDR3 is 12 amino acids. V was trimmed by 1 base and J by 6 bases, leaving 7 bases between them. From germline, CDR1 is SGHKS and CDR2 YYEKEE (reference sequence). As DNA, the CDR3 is TGTGCCAGCAGCTTGACCCGAGATGGCTACACCTTC. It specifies CASSLTRDGYTF.

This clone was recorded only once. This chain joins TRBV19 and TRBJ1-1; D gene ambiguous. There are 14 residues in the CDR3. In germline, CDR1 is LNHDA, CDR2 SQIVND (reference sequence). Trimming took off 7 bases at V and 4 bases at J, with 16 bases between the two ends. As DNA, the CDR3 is TGTGCCAGTACCCATGCGGGAGGAAGCACTGAAGCTTTCTTT. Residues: CASTHAGGSTEAFF.

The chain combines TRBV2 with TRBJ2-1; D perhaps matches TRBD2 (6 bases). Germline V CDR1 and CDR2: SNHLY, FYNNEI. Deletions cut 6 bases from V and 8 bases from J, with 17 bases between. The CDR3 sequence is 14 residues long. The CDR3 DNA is TGTGCCAGCAGAAGACTAGTGTCCGCCGATGAGCAGTTCTTC. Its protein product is CASRRLVSADEQFF.

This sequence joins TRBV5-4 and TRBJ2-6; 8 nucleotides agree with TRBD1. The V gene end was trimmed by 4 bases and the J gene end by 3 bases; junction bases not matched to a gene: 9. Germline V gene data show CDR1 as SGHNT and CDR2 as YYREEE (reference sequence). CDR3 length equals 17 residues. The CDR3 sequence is CASSPGQGPGGANVLTF. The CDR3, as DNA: TGTGCCAGCAGCCCAGGACAGGGCCCCGGTGGGGCCAACGTCCTGACTTTC. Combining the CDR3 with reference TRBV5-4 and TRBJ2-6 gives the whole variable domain ETGVTQSPTHLIKTRGQQVTLRCSSQSGHNTVSWYQQALGQGPQFIFQYYREEENGRGNFPPRFSGLQFPNYSSELNVNALELDDSALYLCASSPGQGPGGANVLTFGAGSRLTVL.

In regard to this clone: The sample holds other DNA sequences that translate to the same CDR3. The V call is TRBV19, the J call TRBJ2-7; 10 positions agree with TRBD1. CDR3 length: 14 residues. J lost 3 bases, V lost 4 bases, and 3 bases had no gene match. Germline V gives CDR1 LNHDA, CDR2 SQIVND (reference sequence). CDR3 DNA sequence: TGTGCCAGTAGTAACCGGGACAGGGGCTACGAGCAGTACTTC. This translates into CASSNRDRGYEQYF.

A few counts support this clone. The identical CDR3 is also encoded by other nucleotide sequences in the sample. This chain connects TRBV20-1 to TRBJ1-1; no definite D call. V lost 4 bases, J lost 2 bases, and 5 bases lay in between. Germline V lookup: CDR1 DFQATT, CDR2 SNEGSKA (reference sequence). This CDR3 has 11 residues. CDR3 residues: CSAIRNTEAFF. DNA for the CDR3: TGCAGTGCTATCCGTAACACTGAAGCTTTCTTT.

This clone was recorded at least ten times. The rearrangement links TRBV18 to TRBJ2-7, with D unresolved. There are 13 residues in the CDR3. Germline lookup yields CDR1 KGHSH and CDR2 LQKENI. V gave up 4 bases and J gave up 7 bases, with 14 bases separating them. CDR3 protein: CASSLSDTREQYF. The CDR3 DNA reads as TGTGCCAGCTCACTTTCCGATACCCGAGAGCAGTACTTC.

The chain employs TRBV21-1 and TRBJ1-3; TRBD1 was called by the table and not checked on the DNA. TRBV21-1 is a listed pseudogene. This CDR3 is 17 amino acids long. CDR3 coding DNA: TGTGCCAGCAGCAAAGTAGGACAGGGGTTCTCTGGAAACACCATATATTTT. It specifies CASSKVGQGFSGNTIYF.

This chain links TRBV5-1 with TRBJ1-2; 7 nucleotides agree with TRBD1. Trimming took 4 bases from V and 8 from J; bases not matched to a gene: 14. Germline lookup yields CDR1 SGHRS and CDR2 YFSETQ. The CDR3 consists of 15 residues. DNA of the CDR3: TGCGCCAGCAGCCCGGATAACAGGGGACCCCGCGGCTACACCTTC. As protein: CASSPDNRGPRGYTF.

Here the CDR3 reads CSAYRNEQFF. CDR3 nucleotides: TGCAGTGCCTACCGTAATGAGCAGTTCTTC. The V and J genes are TRBV20-1 and TRBJ2-1; D call uncertain. The CDR3 sequence is 10 residues long. Germline V gene lookup returns CDR1 DFQATT and CDR2 SNEGSKA (reference sequence). Trimming shortened V by 6 bases and J by 7 bases, and 7 bases separated the two germline ends.

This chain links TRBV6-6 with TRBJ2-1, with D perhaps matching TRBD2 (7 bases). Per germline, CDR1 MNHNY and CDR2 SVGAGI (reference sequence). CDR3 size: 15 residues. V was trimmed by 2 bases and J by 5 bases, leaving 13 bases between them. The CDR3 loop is CASSYRGGPNNEQFF. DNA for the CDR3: TGTGCCAGCAGTTACAGGGGGGGACCGAACAATGAGCAGTTCTTC.

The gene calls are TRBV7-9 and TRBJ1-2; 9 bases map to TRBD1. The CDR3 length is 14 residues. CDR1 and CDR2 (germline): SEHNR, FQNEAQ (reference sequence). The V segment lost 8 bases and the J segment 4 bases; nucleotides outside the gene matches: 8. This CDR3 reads CASLPTGGPYGYTF. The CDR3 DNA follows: TGTGCCAGCCTCCCAACAGGGGGCCCCTATGGCTACACCTTC.